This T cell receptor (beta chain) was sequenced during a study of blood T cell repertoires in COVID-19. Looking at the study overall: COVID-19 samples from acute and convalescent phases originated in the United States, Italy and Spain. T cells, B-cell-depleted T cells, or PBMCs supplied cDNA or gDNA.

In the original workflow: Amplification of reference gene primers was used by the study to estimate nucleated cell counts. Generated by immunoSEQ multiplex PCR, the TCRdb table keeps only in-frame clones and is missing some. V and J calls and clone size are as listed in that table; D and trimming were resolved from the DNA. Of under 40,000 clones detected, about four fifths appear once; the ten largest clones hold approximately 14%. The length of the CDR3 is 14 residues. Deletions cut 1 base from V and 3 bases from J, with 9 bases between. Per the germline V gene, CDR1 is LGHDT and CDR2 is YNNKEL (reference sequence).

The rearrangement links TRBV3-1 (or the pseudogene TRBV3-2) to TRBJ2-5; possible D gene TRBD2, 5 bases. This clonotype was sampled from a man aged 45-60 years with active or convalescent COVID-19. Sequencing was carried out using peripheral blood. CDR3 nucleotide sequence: TGTGCCAGCAGCCAAGGGTGGGGAGAAGAGACCCAGTACTTC. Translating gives CASSQGWGEETQYF.